Sequencing of this TCR beta chain was carried out in a study of identical twins. All of the donors were Caucasians in good health. TCRdb ran MiXCR on the 5' RACE reads and lists one entry per CDR3 protein. Here the sample spans about 220,000 distinct CDR3 sequences, less than 9.5% being singletons. Source material: memory (CD45RO+) T cells sorted from blood. The sequence was collected from a woman aged 18-30 years in good health.

In nucleotides, the CDR3 is TGTGCCAGCAGCCCGACCTCCGGGACACCTGGCTCTGGAAACACCATATATTTT. This sequence encodes CASSPTSGTPGSGNTIYF. V and J are TRBV11-2 and TRBJ1-3; D perhaps matches TRBD1 (6 bases). Trimming removed 5 bases at V and 0 bases at J, with 20 bases between. Germline V gene data show CDR1 as SGHAT and CDR2 as FQNNGV. The CDR3 spans 18 residues.